The 20 T cell receptor beta chains below all came from one sample that was sequenced in a study. The sorted Tregs were CD4+CD25+CD127-/low cells. TCRdb fed the 5' RACE reads into MiXCR, producing one record per CDR3 protein. The sample includes approximately 58,000 distinct CDR3 sequences, approximately 26% of them seen just once. Sequencing used tumor-infiltrating Tregs sorted from the breast tumor. The receptors originated from a female donor with breast cancer.

Concerning this clonotype: It may be a read error: a sequence one base away is much more abundant. The chain links TRBV28 to TRBJ2-3; D is ambiguous. The germline V gene encodes CDR1 MDHEN and CDR2 SYDVKM. The CDR3 loop spans 14 amino acids. With 6 bases removed from V and 1 base from J, the gap between germline ends came to 11 bases. The CDR3 loop is CASRLAARTDTQYF. CDR3 sequence (DNA): TGTGCCAGCAGGTTGGCAGCACGCACAGATACGCAGTATTTT.

This clonotype showed up just a few times. A read error may produce the germline difference seen at one junction end. In nucleotides, the CDR3 is TGTGCCTGGGCGACAGGAGGAAACGCCATATATTTT. Translating it yields CAWATGGNAIYF. The gene calls are TRBV30 and TRBJ1-3; maybe TRBD1 (6 bases). This CDR3 has 12 residues. In germline, CDR1 is GTSNPN, CDR2 SVGIG (reference sequence). Full variable domain (missing parts from reference TRBV30 and TRBJ1-3): SQTIHQWPATLVQPVGSPLSLECTVEGTSNPNLYWYRQAAGRGLQLLFYSVGIGQISSEVPQNLSASRPQDRQFILSSKKLLLSDSGFYLCAWATGGNAIYFGEGSWLTVV.

The table lists this clonotype with many counts. The chain carries TRBV6-5 and TRBJ1-2; 10 bases map to TRBD1. The CDR3 has 15 residues. V lost 5 bases, J lost 2 bases, and 5 bases stayed unmatched. The V gene's germline CDR1 is MNHEY and CDR2 SVGAGI. This chain's CDR3 is CASSPQTGGNYGYTF. As DNA, the CDR3 is TGTGCCAGCAGTCCACAGACAGGGGGCAACTATGGCTACACCTTC.

This clonotype was picked up a small number of times. The genes are TRBV7-2 and TRBJ2-1, with D possibly matching TRBD2 (6 bases). This CDR3 contains 13 residues. Germline CDR1 and CDR2: SGHTA and FQGNSA. V was pared by 1 base and J by 7 bases, with 8 bases between. The CDR3 loop is CASSLEGRNEQFF. CDR3 DNA sequence: TGTGCCAGCAGCTTAGAAGGGAGGAATGAGCAGTTCTTC.

This clonotype was seen ten or more times. This CDR3 is CASSEGTYGYTF. The CDR3 coding sequence is TGTGCCAGCAGTGAGGGGACCTATGGCTACACCTTC. The chain couples TRBV6-1 to TRBJ1-2; tentatively, D is TRBD1 (5 bases). With 3 bases removed from V and 4 bases from J, the gap between germline ends came to 6 bases. Germline-derived CDR1 and CDR2 are MNHNS and SASEGT. There are 12 residues in the CDR3.

By proportion, this clonotype is medium-sized. The CDR3 DNA follows: TGTGCCAGCAGCCGGGACGAGAACTATGGCTACACCTTC. It translates to CASSRDENYGYTF. The chain couples TRBV9 to TRBJ1-2; TRBD1 is a possible D gene (5 bases). The germline V gene encodes CDR1 SGDLS and CDR2 YYNGEE. This CDR3 region has 13 residues. V lost 4 bases, J lost 2 bases, and 9 bases lay in between.

This clonotype has a count of ten or more. The J gene is TRBJ2-1, the V gene TRBV4-1; 7 bases agree with TRBD2. The CDR3 is 15 amino acids. V lost 3 bases to trimming and J lost 5 bases; unmatched junction nucleotides: 7. Germline CDR1 reads MGHRA; CDR2 reads YSYEKL. CDR3 sequence (DNA): TGCGCCAGCAGCCATGACCGGACTAGTAACAATGAGCAGTTCTTC. Encoded protein: CASSHDRTSNNEQFF.

The chain couples TRBV20-1 to TRBJ2-1, with 10 bases that match TRBD1. The CDR3 has 15 amino acids. Germline lookup yields CDR1 DFQATT and CDR2 SNEGSKA (reference sequence). V lost 6 bases and J lost 8; bases outside the gene matches: 13. The CDR3 is CSAEIRDRGVYEQFF. CDR3 DNA: TGCAGTGCAGAGATTCGGGACAGGGGAGTTTATGAGCAGTTCTTC.

The rearrangement joins TRBV6-5 to TRBJ1-3, with a tentative D call TRBD1 (5 bases). Germline loops: CDR1 MNHEY, CDR2 SVGAGI. There are 14 residues in the CDR3. With 2 bases removed from V and 4 bases from J, the gap between germline ends came to 9 bases. The CDR3 region has the DNA TGTGCCAGCAGTTACGGGGGTTCGGGAAACACCATATATTTT. Its protein is CASSYGGSGNTIYF.

This clonotype was detected a few times. The chain carries TRBV7-2 and TRBJ2-7; perhaps TRBD2 as D (6 bases). CDR1 is SGHTA and CDR2 is FQGNSA in the germline V gene. This CDR3 spans 14 amino acids. V shed 6 bases and J shed 1 base, with 13 bases lying between them. CDR3 nucleotide sequence: TGTGCCAGCAGAGCGCTAGCGCGATCCTACGAGCAGTACTTC. It is translated as CASRALARSYEQYF.

This chain uses TRBV2 with TRBJ2-2; the D gene is possibly TRBD1 (5 bases). There are 15 residues in the CDR3. Trimming left V 6 bases short and J 2 bases short, with 13 bases between. The germline gives CDR1 SNHLY, CDR2 FYNNEI. The CDR3 is CASRAQGDNTGELFF. CDR3 nucleotide sequence: TGTGCCAGCAGGGCCCAGGGTGATAACACCGGGGAGCTGTTTTTT. Complete variable domain (other parts from reference TRBV2 and TRBJ2-2): EPEVTQTPSHQVTQMGQEVILRCVPISNHLYFYWYRQILGQKVEFLVSFYNNEISEKSEIFDDQFSVERPDGSNFTLKIRSTKLEDSAMYFCASRAQGDNTGELFFGEGSRLTVL.

This clonotype was seen only a few times. The chain carries TRBV5-5 and TRBJ2-6, with 10 bases that match TRBD1. Germline V lookup: CDR1 SGHKS, CDR2 YYEKEE (reference sequence). The CDR3 totals 17 residues. After removal of 3 bases from V and 4 bases from J, the junction contained 7 bases not matched to a gene. The CDR3 sequence is CASSYRTGGSGANVLTF. The CDR3 nucleotides read TGTGCCAGCAGCTACAGGACAGGGGGATCGGGGGCCAACGTCCTGACTTTC.

This chain joins TRBV5-5 and TRBJ2-3; weak D call: TRBD2 (6 bases). V lost 3 bases, J lost 2 bases, and 10 bases lay in between. Looked up from germline, CDR1 is SGHKS and CDR2 is YYEKEE (reference sequence). The CDR3 spans 14 residues. The CDR3 DNA follows: TGTGCCAGCAGCTACCGGGACTTCACAGATACGCAGTATTTT. It is translated as CASSYRDFTDTQYF.

This clonotype was detected ten times or more. This chain connects TRBV5-1 to TRBJ2-1; D ambiguous. Per germline, CDR1 SGHRS and CDR2 YFSETQ. Trimming left V 0 bases short and J 3 bases short, with 10 bases between. The CDR3 is 15 residues long. CDR3: CASSLVKNDYNEQFF. The CDR3 bases are TGCGCCAGCAGCTTGGTGAAGAACGACTACAATGAGCAGTTCTTC. The full variable domain, in which reference TRBV5-1 and TRBJ2-1 provide the parts outside the CDR3, is KAGVTQTPRYLIKTRGQQVTLSCSPISGHRSVSWYQQTPGQGLQFLFEYFSETQRNKGNFPGRFSGRQFSNSRSEMNVSTLELGDSALYLCASSLVKNDYNEQFFGPGTRLTVL.

A few counts support this clonotype. Mismatch with germline at one junction end may stem from a read error. CDR3 nucleotide sequence: TGTGCCAGCAGCTCGTCGCTCGGGGTTTCCGGCATGAACACTGAAGCTCTCTTT. Translation gives CASSSSLGVSGMNTEALF. The chain combines TRBV4-2 with TRBJ1-1; D is ambiguous. CDR3 length: 18 residues. Per the germline V gene, CDR1 is LGHNA and CDR2 is YNFKEQ.

The genes are TRBV12-3 or TRBV12-4 and TRBJ1-1; no firm D call. V was cut by 6 bases and J by 0 bases, with 8 bases left in between. There are 13 residues in the CDR3. CDR3 coding DNA: TGTGCCAGCAGGGATACCATGAACACTGAAGCTTTCTTT. Its translation is CASRDTMNTEAFF.

This clonotype has a handful of counts. The CDR3 spells CASREQGGYEQYF. CDR3 DNA sequence: TGTGCCAGCAGAGAACAGGGGGGTTACGAGCAGTACTTC. The chain carries TRBV7-9 and TRBJ2-7, with 8 bases aligning to TRBD1. V shed 6 bases and J 4 bases; nucleotides not matched to a gene: 5. The germline gives CDR1 SEHNR, CDR2 FQNEAQ (reference sequence). The CDR3 runs 13 residues.

The V and J genes are TRBV2 and TRBJ2-7, with unresolved D. The ends were cut back, 7 bases at V and 5 bases at J, with 6 bases in the middle. CDR1 is SNHLY, CDR2 FYNNEI, per germline. CDR3 length: 10 residues. This CDR3 reads CASKLNEQYF. For the CDR3, the DNA is TGTGCCAGCAAATTGAACGAGCAGTACTTC.

This clonotype was counted at least ten times. This sequence joins TRBV9 and TRBJ2-3; no firm D call. Germline assignment: CDR1 SGDLS and CDR2 YYNGEE. V gave up 0 bases and J gave up 2 bases, with 13 bases separating them. The CDR3 runs 16 residues. The CDR3 sequence: CASSVGSAYDTDTQYF. The CDR3 nucleotides are TGTGCCAGCAGCGTAGGCAGTGCGTATGACACAGATACGCAGTATTTT.

The J gene is TRBJ2-1, the V gene TRBV5-1; TRBD2 is a possible D gene (6 bases). Per the germline V gene, CDR1 is SGHRS and CDR2 is YFSETQ. V lost 7 bases and J lost 1, with 18 bases in between. The CDR3 consists of 16 residues. For the CDR3, the DNA is TGCGCCAGCGGTAGAGGGGACGGGAGTTCCTACAATGAGCAGTTCTTC. This sequence encodes CASGRGDGSSYNEQFF. The full variable domain, in which reference TRBV5-1 and TRBJ2-1 provide the parts outside the CDR3, is KAGVTQTPRYLIKTRGQQVTLSCSPISGHRSVSWYQQTPGQGLQFLFEYFSETQRNKGNFPGRFSGRQFSNSRSEMNVSTLELGDSALYLCASGRGDGSSYNEQFFGPGTRLTVL.